A single sample is the source of the 7 T cell receptor beta chains below, sequenced in a study of shared clonotypes between healthy human individuals. The assay was immunoSEQ multiplex PCR, and TCRdb's table has in-frame clones only and misses some. The sample yields millions of clones, roughly 93% seen once. The sequenced sample was naive CD4+ T cells from PBMCs. Subset: CD45RA+ positively selected. These receptors were collected from a man younger than 35 in good health. Some clones in this sample may be carry-over from other donors' samples.

The chain combines TRBV5-1 with TRBJ2-2; TRBD2 agrees at 8 bases. Germline V CDR1 and CDR2: SGHRS, YFSETQ. This CDR3 comprises 16 residues. Losses at the gene ends were 1 base for V and 6 bases for J; bases not matched to a gene: 8. As DNA, the CDR3 is TGCGCCAGCAGCTTGTTTGCGGGAGGTCTTCCCGGGGAGCTGTTTTTT. This gives the protein CASSLFAGGLPGELFF.

The rearrangement links TRBV5-1 to TRBJ2-3; perhaps TRBD2 as D (6 bases). V lost 4 bases, J lost 5 bases, and 17 bases lay in between. CDR1 SGHRS and CDR2 YFSETQ come from the germline V gene. The CDR3 spans 15 residues. The CDR3 spells CASSPGLHSRDTQYF. The CDR3 DNA reads as TGCGCCAGCAGCCCTGGACTACATAGCCGAGATACGCAGTATTTT.

This clone was seen once. The V and J genes are TRBV7-2 and TRBJ2-5; 7 bases agree with TRBD1. The CDR3 is made up of 16 amino acids. J lost 4 bases, V lost 3 bases, and 11 bases had no gene match. The germline V gene has CDR1 SGHTA and CDR2 FQGNSA. CDR3: CASSLRKGAGGETQYF. CDR3 sequence (DNA): TGTGCCAGCAGCTTGCGAAAGGGGGCGGGTGGAGAGACCCAGTACTTC. Based on the CDR3 plus reference TRBV7-2 and TRBJ2-5, the full variable domain is GAGVSQSPSNKVTEKGKDVELRCDPISGHTALYWYRQSLGQGLEFLIYFQGNSAPDKSGLPSDRFSAERTGGSVSTLTIQRTQQEDSAVYLCASSLRKGAGGETQYFGPGTRLLVL.

V and J are TRBV18 and TRBJ2-3; 15 nucleotides match TRBD2. This CDR3 comprises 20 residues. J lost 2 bases, V lost 3 bases, and 12 bases had no gene match. Looked up from germline, CDR1 is KGHSH and CDR2 is LQKENI. The CDR3 DNA sequence: TGTGCCAGCTCACCTTTAGGACTAGCGGGAGGGCCGCCCCTCACAGATACGCAGTATTTT. As protein: CASSPLGLAGGPPLTDTQYF.

Worth noting for this clone: The sample carries other DNA sequences with the same CDR3. V and J are TRBV28 and TRBJ1-2; D is unclear. Per the germline V gene, CDR1 is MDHEN and CDR2 is SYDVKM. Trimming took off 2 bases at V and 1 base at J, with 2 bases between the two ends. The CDR3 spans 12 residues. DNA of the CDR3: TGTGCCAGCAGTTTAATTAACTATGGCTACACCTTC. It specifies CASSLINYGYTF.

The V gene is TRBV5-1, the J gene TRBJ2-1, with TRBD2 identical over 10 bases. After removal of 6 bases from V and 3 bases from J, the junction contained 3 bases not matched to a gene. The CDR3 covers 14 residues. Germline assignment: CDR1 SGHRS and CDR2 YFSETQ. The CDR3 coding sequence is TGCGCCAGCACCACTAGCGGGAACTACAATGAGCAGTTCTTC. It specifies CASTTSGNYNEQFF.

The rearrangement links TRBV25-1 to TRBJ2-2, with D uncertain. Trimming left V 4 bases short and J 7 bases short, with 7 bases between. The length of the CDR3 is 12 residues. The germline V gene has CDR1 MGHDK and CDR2 SYGVNS. CDR3 sequence reads: CASSGEGGELFF. CDR3 bases: TGTGCCAGCAGTGGAGAAGGCGGGGAGCTGTTTTTT.